The 8 T cell receptor beta chains presented below share a single source sample, sequenced in a study of blood T cell repertoires in COVID-19. Data came from immunoSEQ multiplex PCR; TCRdb stores just in-frame clones and leaves some out. Of roughly 250,000 clones in the sample, roughly 88% were seen once. The material sequenced was PBMCs or T cells enriched from blood (not recorded which). These receptors originate from a woman in her thirties or forties with acute COVID-19.

The chain is built from TRBV2 and TRBJ2-5; TRBD1 might be the D (6 bases). The CDR3 is 14 amino acids. Germline V CDR1 and CDR2: SNHLY, FYNNEI. The ends were cut back, 6 bases at V and 5 bases at J, with 16 bases in the middle. CDR3 DNA: TGTGCCAGCAGCGAAAACAGGGTAGGGGAGACCCAGTACTTC. It is translated as CASSENRVGETQYF.

The genes are TRBV10-3 and TRBJ2-7; TRBD2 agrees at 11 bases. The CDR3 spans 17 residues. The V gene's germline CDR1 is ENHRY and CDR2 SYGVKD. Losses at the gene ends were 7 bases for V and 9 bases for J; bases not matched to a gene: 20. CDR3 amino acids: CAITLNLTSGRFGGQYF. CDR3 sequence (DNA): TGTGCCATCACTCTAAACCTAACTAGCGGGAGATTTGGCGGGCAGTACTTC.

The V call is TRBV9, the J call TRBJ1-2; D perhaps matches TRBD1 (6 bases). Trimming removed 0 bases at V and 4 bases at J, with 13 bases between. The CDR3 loop spans 15 amino acids. The V gene's germline CDR1 is SGDLS and CDR2 YYNGEE. CDR3 nucleotide sequence: TGTGCCAGCAGCGTAGGCGGGGGGCGCCCCTATGGCTACACCTTC. Translating it yields CASSVGGGRPYGYTF.

The CDR3 DNA is TGTGCCACCAGTGATCCCCGACAGGGCGGCAATCAGCCCCAGCATTTT. Translating it yields CATSDPRQGGNQPQHF. V usage is TRBV24-1 and J usage is TRBJ1-5; 7 bases map to TRBD1. The V segment lost 3 bases and the J segment 2 bases; nucleotides outside the gene matches: 6. CDR3 length equals 16 residues. The V gene's germline CDR1 is KGHDR and CDR2 SFDVKD.

The V and J genes are TRBV23-1 and TRBJ2-7; 10 positions agree with TRBD1. TRBV23-1 is annotated as an ORF whose role is uncertain. The CDR3 is 16 amino acids. V lost 2 bases and J lost 0; bases outside the gene matches: 4. Here the CDR3 reads CASSQNRDRGSYEQYV. CDR3 sequence (DNA): TGCGCCAGCAGTCAAAACCGGGACAGGGGCTCCTACGAGCAGTACGTC.

The chain joins TRBV30 to TRBJ1-4; D may be TRBD1 (6 bases). The CDR3 extends over 13 amino acids. Germline CDR1 reads GTSNPN; CDR2 reads SVGIG (reference sequence). Trimming took off 2 bases at V and 5 bases at J, with 9 bases between the two ends. The CDR3 nucleotides read TGTGCCTGGAGTTTCGGACAGAATGAAAAACTGTTTTTT. It yields the protein CAWSFGQNEKLFF.

V gene TRBV19 combines with J gene TRBJ2-7; TRBD1 matches at 9 bases. The CDR3 covers 14 residues. From germline, CDR1 is LNHDA and CDR2 SQIVND (reference sequence). J was trimmed by 1 base and V by 9 bases; bases with no gene match: 7. DNA of the CDR3: TGTGCCAGCGCCCGGACAGGGGAGTCCTACGAGCAGTACTTC. Translating it yields CASARTGESYEQYF.

The rearrangement links TRBV18 to TRBJ1-1; possibly TRBD1 for D (5 bases). From germline, CDR1 is KGHSH and CDR2 LQKENI. Trimming stripped 0 bases from V and 6 bases from J, with 11 bases between. There are 14 residues in the CDR3. CDR3 nucleotides: TGTGCCAGCTCACCACCGTTTACCAGGGCTGAAGCTTTCTTT. This codes for CASSPPFTRAEAFF.